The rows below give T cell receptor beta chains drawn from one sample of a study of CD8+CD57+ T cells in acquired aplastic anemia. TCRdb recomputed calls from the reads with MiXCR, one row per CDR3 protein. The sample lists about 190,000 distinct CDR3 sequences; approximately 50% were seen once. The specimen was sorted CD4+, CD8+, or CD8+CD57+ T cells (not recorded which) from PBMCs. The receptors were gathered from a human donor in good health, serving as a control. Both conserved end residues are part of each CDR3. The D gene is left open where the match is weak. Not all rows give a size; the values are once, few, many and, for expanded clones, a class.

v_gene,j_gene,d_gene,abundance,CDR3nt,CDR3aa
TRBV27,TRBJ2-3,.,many,TGTGCCAGCGGATCCCGGGACACAGATACGCAGTATTTT,CASGSRDTDTQYF
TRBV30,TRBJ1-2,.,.,TGTGCCTGGAGGGCAAATGGACACGATGGGGATGGCTACACCTTC,CAWRANGHDGDGYTF
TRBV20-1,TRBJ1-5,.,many,TGCAGTGCTAGAAGCGAATCTAGTCAGCCCCAGCATTTT,CSARSESSQPQHF
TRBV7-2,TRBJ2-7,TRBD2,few,TGTGCCAGCAGCCAAGGGACTAGCGGGGGGGCGGGTGAGCAGTACTTC,CASSQGTSGGAGEQYF
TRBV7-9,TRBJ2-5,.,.,TGTGCCAGCAGCTTAATGGGGGGCTCAGAAGAGACCCAGTACTTC,CASSLMGGSEETQYF
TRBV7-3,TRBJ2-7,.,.,TGTGCCAGCAGCTCCTCCCCGACAATGTCAGAACAGTACTTC,CASSSSPTMSEQYF
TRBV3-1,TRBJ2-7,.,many,TGTGCCAGCAGCCAAGATTTATACGAGCAGTACTTC,CASSQDLYEQYF
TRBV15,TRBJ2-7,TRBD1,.,TGTGCCACCAGCAGTGATGGACAGGGGGAGCAGTACTTC,CATSSDGQGEQYF
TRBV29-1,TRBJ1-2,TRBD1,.,TGCAGCGTTGAAGATCCTCACTCGACAGGGTCGGACTATGGCTACACCTTC,CSVEDPHSTGSDYGYTF
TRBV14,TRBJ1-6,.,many,TGTGCCAGCAGGCCAGGTGGGAATTCACCCCTCCACTTT,CASRPGGNSPLHF